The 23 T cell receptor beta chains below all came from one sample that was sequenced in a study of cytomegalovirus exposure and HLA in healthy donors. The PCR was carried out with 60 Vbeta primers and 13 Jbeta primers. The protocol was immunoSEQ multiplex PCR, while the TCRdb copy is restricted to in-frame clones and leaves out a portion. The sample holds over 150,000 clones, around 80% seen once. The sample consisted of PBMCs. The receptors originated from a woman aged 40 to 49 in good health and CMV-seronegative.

The CDR3 nucleotides read TGTGCCAGCAGCTTCGGACAGGGAGGGACTGAAAAACTGTTTTTT. Residues: CASSFGQGGTEKLFF. The V and J genes are TRBV7-9 and TRBJ1-4; TRBD1 matches at 8 bases. Germline V gives CDR1 SEHNR, CDR2 FQNEAQ (reference sequence). V trimming: 3 bases; J trimming: 7 bases; junction bases outside the gene matches: 7. This CDR3 has 15 amino acids.

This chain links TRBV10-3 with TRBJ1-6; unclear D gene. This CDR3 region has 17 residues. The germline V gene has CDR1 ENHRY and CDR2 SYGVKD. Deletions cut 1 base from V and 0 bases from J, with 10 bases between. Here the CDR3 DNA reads TGTGCCATCAGTGAGTTCCCCGGGAGCTCCTATAATTCACCCCTCCACTTT. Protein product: CAISEFPGSSYNSPLHF.

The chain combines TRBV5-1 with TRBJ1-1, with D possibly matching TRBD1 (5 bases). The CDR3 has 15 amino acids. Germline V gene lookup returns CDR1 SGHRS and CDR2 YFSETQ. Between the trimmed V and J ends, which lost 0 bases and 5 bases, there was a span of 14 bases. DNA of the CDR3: TGCGCCAGCAGCTTGGGTTTCGGGGGTAATACTGAAGCTTTCTTT. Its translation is CASSLGFGGNTEAFF.

This chain's CDR3 is CASSLSGERNQPQHF. The CDR3 DNA reads as TGCGCCAGCAGCTTATCAGGGGAACGCAATCAGCCCCAGCATTTT. The rearrangement links TRBV5-1 to TRBJ1-5; TRBD1 might be the D (6 bases). Germline V gene lookup returns CDR1 SGHRS and CDR2 YFSETQ. V lost 2 bases to trimming and J lost 2 bases, with 11 bases between them. The CDR3 contains 15 residues.

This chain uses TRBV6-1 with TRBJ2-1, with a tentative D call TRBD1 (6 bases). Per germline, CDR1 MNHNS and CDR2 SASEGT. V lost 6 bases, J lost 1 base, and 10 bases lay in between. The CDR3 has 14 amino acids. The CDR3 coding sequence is TGTGCCAGCAGAAGGACAGAATCCTACAATGAGCAGTTCTTC. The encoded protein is CASRRTESYNEQFF.

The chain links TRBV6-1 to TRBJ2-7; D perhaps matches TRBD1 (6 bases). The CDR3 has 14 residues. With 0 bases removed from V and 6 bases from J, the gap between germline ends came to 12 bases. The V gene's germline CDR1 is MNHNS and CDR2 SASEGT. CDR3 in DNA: TGTGCCAGCAGTGAAGCAACAGGGCCAGGCGAGCAGTACTTC. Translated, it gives CASSEATGPGEQYF.

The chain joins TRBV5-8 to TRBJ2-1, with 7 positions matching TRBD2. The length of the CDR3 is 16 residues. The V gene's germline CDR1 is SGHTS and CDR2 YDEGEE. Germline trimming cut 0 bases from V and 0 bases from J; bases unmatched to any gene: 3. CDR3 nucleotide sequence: TGTGCCAGCAGCTTGGAGGTAGCGGGCTCCTACAATGAGCAGTTCTTC. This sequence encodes CASSLEVAGSYNEQFF.

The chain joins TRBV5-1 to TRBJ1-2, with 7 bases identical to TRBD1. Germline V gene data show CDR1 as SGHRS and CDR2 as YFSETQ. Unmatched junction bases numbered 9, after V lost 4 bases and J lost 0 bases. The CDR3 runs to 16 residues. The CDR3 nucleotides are TGCGCCAGCAGCGCGGGACAGCTTGAAGCTAACTATGGCTACACCTTC. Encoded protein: CASSAGQLEANYGYTF.

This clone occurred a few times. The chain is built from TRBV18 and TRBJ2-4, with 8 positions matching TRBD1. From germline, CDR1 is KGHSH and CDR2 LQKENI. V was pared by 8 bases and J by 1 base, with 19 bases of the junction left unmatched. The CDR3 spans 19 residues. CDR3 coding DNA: TGTGCCAGCGCCCCTTTAGCTGGACAGGGATATCTGGCCAAAAACATTCAGTACTTC. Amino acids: CASAPLAGQGYLAKNIQYF.

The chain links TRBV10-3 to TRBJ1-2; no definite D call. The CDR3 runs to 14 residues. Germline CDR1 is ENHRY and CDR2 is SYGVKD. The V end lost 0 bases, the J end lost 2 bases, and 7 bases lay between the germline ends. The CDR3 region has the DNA TGTGCCATCAGTGAGTCCCGGGAGAACTATGGCTACACCTTC. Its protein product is CAISESRENYGYTF.

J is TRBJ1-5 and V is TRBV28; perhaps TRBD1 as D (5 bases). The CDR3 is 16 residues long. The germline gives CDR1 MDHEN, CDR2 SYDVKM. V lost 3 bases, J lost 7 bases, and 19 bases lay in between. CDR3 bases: TGTGCCAGCAGTTTCGTATTGGGCAGGGTGGAACAGCCCCAGCATTTT. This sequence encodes CASSFVLGRVEQPQHF. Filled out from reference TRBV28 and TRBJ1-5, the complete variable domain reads DVKVTQSSRYLVKRTGEKVFLECVQDMDHENMFWYRQDPGLGLRLIYFSYDVKMKEKGDIPEGYSVSREKKERFSLILESASTNQTSMYLCASSFVLGRVEQPQHFGDGTRLSIL.

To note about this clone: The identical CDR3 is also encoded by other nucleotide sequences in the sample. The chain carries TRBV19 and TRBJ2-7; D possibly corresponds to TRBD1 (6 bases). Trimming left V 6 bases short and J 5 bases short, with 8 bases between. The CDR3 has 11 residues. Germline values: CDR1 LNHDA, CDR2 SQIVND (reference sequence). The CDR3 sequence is CASSSGDEQYF. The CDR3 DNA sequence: TGTGCCAGTAGCTCAGGGGACGAGCAGTACTTC.

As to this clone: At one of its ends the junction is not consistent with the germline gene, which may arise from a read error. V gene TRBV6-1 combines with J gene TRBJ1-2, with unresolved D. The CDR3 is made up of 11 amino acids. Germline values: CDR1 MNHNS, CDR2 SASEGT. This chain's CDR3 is CASSVEFRVAF. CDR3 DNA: TGTGCCAGCAGTGTGGAGTTTCGAGTCGCCTTC.

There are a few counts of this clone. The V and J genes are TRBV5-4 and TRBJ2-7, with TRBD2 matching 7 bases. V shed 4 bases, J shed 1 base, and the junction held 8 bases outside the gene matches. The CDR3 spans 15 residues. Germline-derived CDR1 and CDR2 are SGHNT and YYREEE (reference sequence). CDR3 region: CASSLPVGGSYEQYF. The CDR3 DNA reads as TGTGCCAGCAGCCTTCCCGTCGGGGGGTCCTACGAGCAGTACTTC.

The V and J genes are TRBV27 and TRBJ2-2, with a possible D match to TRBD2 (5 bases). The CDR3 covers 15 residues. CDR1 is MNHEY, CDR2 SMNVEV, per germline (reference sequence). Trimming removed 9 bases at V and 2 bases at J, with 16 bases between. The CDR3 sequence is CASRTRATNTGELFF. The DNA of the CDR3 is TGTGCCAGTAGAACGAGGGCTACTAACACCGGGGAGCTGTTTTTT.

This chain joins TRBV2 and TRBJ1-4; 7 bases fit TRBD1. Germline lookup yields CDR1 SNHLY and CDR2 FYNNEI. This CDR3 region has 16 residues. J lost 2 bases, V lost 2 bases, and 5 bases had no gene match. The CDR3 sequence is CASSEIRGRTNEKLFF. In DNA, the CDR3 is TGTGCCAGCAGTGAAATAAGGGGGCGGACTAATGAAAAACTGTTTTTT.

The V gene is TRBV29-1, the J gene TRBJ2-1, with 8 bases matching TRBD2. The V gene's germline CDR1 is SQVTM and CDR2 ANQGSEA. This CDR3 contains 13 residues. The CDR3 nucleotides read TGCGCCCAGTACGGGAAGCGGGAGAATGAGCAGTTCTTC. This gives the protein CAQYGKRENEQFF.

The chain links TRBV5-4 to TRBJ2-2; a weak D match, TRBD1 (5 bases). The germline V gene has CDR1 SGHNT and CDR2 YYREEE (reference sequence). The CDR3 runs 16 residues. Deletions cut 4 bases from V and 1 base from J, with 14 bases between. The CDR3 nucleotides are TGTGCCAGCAGCCAGCCTTTTACAGGGAACACCGGGGAGCTGTTTTTT. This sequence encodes CASSQPFTGNTGELFF.

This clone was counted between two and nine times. The CDR3 sequence: CASVRGNTIYF. In nucleotides, the CDR3 is TGTGCCAGCGTGAGGGGAAACACCATATATTTT. The V call is TRBV6-5, the J call TRBJ1-3; D gene ambiguous. The V gene lost 8 bases and the J gene lost 4 bases, with 6 bases spanning the gap. From germline, CDR1 is MNHEY and CDR2 SVGAGI. The CDR3 runs 11 residues.

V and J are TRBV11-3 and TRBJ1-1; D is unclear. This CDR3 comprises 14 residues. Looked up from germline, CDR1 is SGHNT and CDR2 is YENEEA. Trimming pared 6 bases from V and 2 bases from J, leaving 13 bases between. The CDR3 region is CASRSKTENTEAFF. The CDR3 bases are TGTGCCAGCAGATCAAAAACTGAAAACACTGAAGCTTTCTTT.

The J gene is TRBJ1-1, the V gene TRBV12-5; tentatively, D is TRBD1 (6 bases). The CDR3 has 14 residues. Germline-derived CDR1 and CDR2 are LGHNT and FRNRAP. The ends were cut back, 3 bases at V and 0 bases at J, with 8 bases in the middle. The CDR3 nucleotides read TGTGCTAGTGGTTTAAGGGGGATGAACACTGAAGCTTTCTTT. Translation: CASGLRGMNTEAFF.

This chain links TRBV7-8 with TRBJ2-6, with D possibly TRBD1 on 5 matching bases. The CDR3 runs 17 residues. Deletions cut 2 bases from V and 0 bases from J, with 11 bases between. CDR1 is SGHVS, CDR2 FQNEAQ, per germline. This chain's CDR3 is CASSLNRHFSGANVLTF. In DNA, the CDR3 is TGTGCCAGCAGCTTAAACAGGCACTTCTCTGGGGCCAACGTCCTGACTTTC.

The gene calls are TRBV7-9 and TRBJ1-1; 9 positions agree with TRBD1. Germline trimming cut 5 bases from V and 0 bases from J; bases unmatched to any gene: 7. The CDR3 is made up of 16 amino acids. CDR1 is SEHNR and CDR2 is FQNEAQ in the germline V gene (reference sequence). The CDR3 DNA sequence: TGTGCCAGCAGCGCGACAGGGGGGGTGGTGAACACTGAAGCTTTCTTT. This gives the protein CASSATGGVVNTEAFF.